These 20 T cell receptor beta chains came from one sample sequenced in a study of blood T cells in healthy people across ages. Through a sample-barcoded 5' primer and a J-beta primer mix, a second PCR was run for roughly 7 to 11 cycles. TCRdb fed the 5' RACE reads into MiXCR, producing one record per CDR3 protein. Among just over 800,000 distinct CDR3 sequences listed, around 68% were seen once. The sequenced material came from blood. Receptor source: a man in his thirties or forties in good health.

This clonotype was seen only a few times. The CDR3 sequence: CASSRADRDLWEQYF. The CDR3 nucleotides read TGTGCCAGCAGCCGCGCGGACAGGGACCTATGGGAGCAGTACTTC. This chain connects TRBV3-1 to TRBJ2-7, with TRBD1 matching over 8 bases. Germline CDR1 is LGHDT and CDR2 is YNNKEL (reference sequence). The CDR3 sequence is 15 residues long. With V trimmed by 4 bases and J by 7 bases, 12 bases remained unmatched.

This clonotype was seen a handful of times. The V gene is TRBV6-6, the J gene TRBJ2-7, with 7 bases that match TRBD1. The germline V gene encodes CDR1 MNHNY and CDR2 SVGAGI (reference sequence). This CDR3 comprises 16 residues. V dropped 2 bases and J dropped 6; count of bases not matched to a gene: 13. The CDR3 loop is CASSYPLTGKVTEQYF. The CDR3 nucleotides read TGTGCCAGCAGTTACCCCCTGACAGGGAAGGTCACCGAGCAGTACTTC.

This clonotype was seen a few times. V gene TRBV4-3 combines with J gene TRBJ1-6; a possible D gene is TRBD1 (5 bases). Germline loops: CDR1 LGHNA, CDR2 YSLEER. The CDR3 has 14 amino acids. V lost 4 bases and J 4 bases, leaving 8 bases between the germline ends. This chain's CDR3 is CASSPGPYNSPLHF. The CDR3 coding sequence is TGCGCCAGCAGCCCAGGGCCTTATAATTCACCCCTCCACTTT.

The rearrangement joins TRBV5-1 to TRBJ1-5; 7 bases map to TRBD1. V lost 4 bases to trimming and J lost 2 bases; unmatched junction nucleotides: 6. The CDR3 covers 15 residues. Germline loops: CDR1 SGHRS, CDR2 YFSETQ. The CDR3 DNA reads TGCGCCAGCAGCCTCAGCGACAGGGGCAATCAGCCCCAGCATTTT. Protein: CASSLSDRGNQPQHF.

The chain combines TRBV6-6 with TRBJ1-1, with 7 bases that match TRBD1. The CDR3 runs to 14 residues. With V trimmed by 3 bases and J by 6 bases, 7 bases remained unmatched. The germline gives CDR1 MNHNY, CDR2 SVGAGI (reference sequence). CDR3 in amino acids: CASSYQGEGSEAFF. The DNA of the CDR3 is TGTGCCAGCAGTTATCAGGGGGAAGGCTCTGAAGCTTTCTTT.

This chain links TRBV27 with TRBJ2-7; D possibly corresponds to TRBD1 (5 bases). The CDR3 runs to 17 residues. The ends were cut back, 2 bases at V and 7 bases at J, with 24 bases in the middle. Germline CDR1 reads MNHEY; CDR2 reads SMNVEV (reference sequence). DNA for the CDR3: TGTGCCAGCAGTTTAGAAGTCGGGCAGGGCCCCCTGGGGGAGCAGTACTTC. Its translation: CASSLEVGQGPLGEQYF.

The chain joins TRBV9 to TRBJ2-5, with 9 bases identical to TRBD1. The V segment lost 3 bases and the J segment 2 bases; nucleotides outside the gene matches: 8. The CDR3 has 16 residues. Germline V gene lookup returns CDR1 SGDLS and CDR2 YYNGEE. For the CDR3, the DNA is TGTGCCAGCAGCGGCGTAGAAGACAGGGGGCAAGAGACCCAGTACTTC. Protein product: CASSGVEDRGQETQYF.

The rearrangement uses TRBV20-1 and TRBJ2-2; D gene uncertain. Germline CDR1 DFQATT, CDR2 SNEGSKA (reference sequence). Trimming shortened V by 0 bases and J by 5 bases, and 7 bases separated the two germline ends. This CDR3 has 13 amino acids. Here the CDR3 DNA reads TGCAGTGCTAGAGATTGGGGAACCGGGGAGCTGTTTTTT. Encoded protein: CSARDWGTGELFF.

V is TRBV5-1 and J is TRBJ1-6; 7 bases align to TRBD1. V was clipped by 4 bases and J by 10 bases; unmatched bases: 8. The CDR3 totals 14 residues. Germline V gene lookup returns CDR1 SGHRS and CDR2 YFSETQ. CDR3 amino acids: CASSDDRAGSPLHF. The CDR3 coding sequence is TGCGCCAGCAGCGACGACAGGGCGGGATCACCCCTCCACTTT. Using reference TRBV5-1 and TRBJ1-6 for the parts outside the CDR3, the full variable domain is KAGVTQTPRYLIKTRGQQVTLSCSPISGHRSVSWYQQTPGQGLQFLFEYFSETQRNKGNFPGRFSGRQFSNSRSEMNVSTLELGDSALYLCASSDDRAGSPLHFGNGTRLTVT.

J is TRBJ2-1 and V is TRBV20-1; 9 bases are shared with TRBD2. Germline V lookup: CDR1 DFQATT, CDR2 SNEGSKA (reference sequence). The CDR3 consists of 14 residues. Trimming at V came to 6 bases and at J to 0 bases, leaving 3 bases not matched to a gene. The CDR3 spells CSAKREVSYNEQFF. The CDR3, as DNA: TGCAGTGCAAAGCGGGAGGTCTCCTACAATGAGCAGTTCTTC.

This clonotype was recorded once. J is TRBJ2-7 and V is TRBV11-2, with D possibly being TRBD2 (6 bases). CDR1 SGHAT and CDR2 FQNNGV come from the germline V gene. The CDR3 loop spans 15 amino acids. V was clipped by 6 bases and J by 4 bases, with 19 bases between them. CDR3 DNA: TGTGCCAGCAGTCCCCCCGGGAGAAACGGGTACGAGCAGTACTTC. It is translated as CASSPPGRNGYEQYF.

There are a few counts of this clonotype. The rearrangement joins TRBV6-5 to TRBJ2-1; 10 bases agree with TRBD1. The V and J ends lost 4 bases and 8 bases, in that order; junction bases with no gene match: 5. Germline values: CDR1 MNHEY, CDR2 SVGAGI. CDR3 size: 14 residues. The chain's CDR3 is CASSSGQGFDEQFF. Written as DNA, the CDR3 is TGTGCCAGCAGTTCGGGACAGGGGTTTGATGAGCAGTTCTTC.

The chain has TRBV7-2 and TRBJ2-5; TRBD2 aligns across 8 bases. V was clipped by 5 bases and J by 5 bases; unmatched bases: 7. Germline V lookup: CDR1 SGHTA, CDR2 FQGNSA. CDR3 size: 14 residues. In DNA form, the CDR3 reads TGTGCCAGCAGCCAAAGGACTAGCCGGGAGACCCAGTACTTC. This codes for CASSQRTSRETQYF.

V is TRBV20-1 and J is TRBJ2-1; D is possibly TRBD2 (6 bases). Germline-derived CDR1 and CDR2 are DFQATT and SNEGSKA (reference sequence). The CDR3 covers 13 residues. V was cut by 6 bases and J by 8 bases, with 17 bases left in between. The CDR3 region has the DNA TGCAGTGCGAGGGGCCCGCGGGGTTATGAGCAGTTCTTC. It is translated as CSARGPRGYEQFF.

The J gene is TRBJ1-2, the V gene TRBV12-3 or TRBV12-4; D uncertain. V was shortened by 6 bases and J by 8 bases, with 19 bases between the two germline ends. The CDR3 has 14 amino acids. DNA of the CDR3: TGTGCCAGCAGCTCTGTCCCTAGGGCGAGCGGCTACACCTTC. Translating gives CASSSVPRASGYTF.

The CDR3 DNA reads as TGCGCCAGCAGCCAACAGACAGGGTTGTTTGAAAAACTGTTTTTT. Amino acid sequence: CASSQQTGLFEKLFF. J is TRBJ1-4 and V is TRBV4-3; 7 nucleotides align to TRBD1. The V and J ends lost 2 bases and 7 bases, in that order; junction bases with no gene match: 7. The CDR3 runs to 15 residues. CDR1 is LGHNA, CDR2 YSLEER, per germline.

The CDR3 is CASSQAGSNEQFF. The DNA for the CDR3 is TGCGCCAGCAGCCAAGCCGGGTCCAATGAGCAGTTCTTC. The rearrangement joins TRBV4-3 to TRBJ2-1; D ambiguous. The CDR3 loop spans 13 amino acids. CDR1 is LGHNA and CDR2 is YSLEER in the germline V gene. The germline V and J ends were trimmed by 1 base and 6 bases, with 7 bases remaining between them.

The chain recombines TRBV9 with TRBJ2-7; weak D call: TRBD1 (5 bases). The germline V and J ends were trimmed by 0 bases and 0 bases, with 10 bases remaining between them. Germline CDR1 SGDLS, CDR2 YYNGEE. CDR3 length equals 15 residues. CDR3 nucleotides: TGTGCCAGCAGCGTAGGACAGAGATTCTCCTACGAGCAGTACTTC. This encodes CASSVGQRFSYEQYF.

The gene calls are TRBV7-2 and TRBJ1-1, with TRBD1 identical over 7 bases. Per germline, CDR1 SGHTA and CDR2 FQGNSA. J lost 2 bases, V lost 4 bases, and 7 bases had no gene match. This CDR3 is built from 15 residues. This chain's CDR3 is CASSSWTGPNTEAFF. In DNA, the CDR3 is TGTGCCAGCAGCTCGTGGACAGGTCCCAACACTGAAGCTTTCTTT.

The rearrangement uses TRBV6-2 or TRBV6-3 and TRBJ1-2; D is undetermined. This CDR3 contains 14 residues. Between the trimmed V and J ends, which lost 3 bases and 3 bases, there was a span of 11 bases. Germline V CDR1 and CDR2: MNHEY, SVGEGT. CDR3 sequence: CASSYAAGYYGYTF. The CDR3 bases are TGTGCCAGCAGTTATGCAGCAGGCTACTATGGCTACACCTTC.